The rows below give T cell receptor beta chains drawn from one sample of a study of blood T cells in healthy people across ages. TCRdb recomputed calls from the 5' RACE reads with MiXCR, one row per CDR3 protein. The data hold 700,000 to 950,000 distinct CDR3 sequences, with around 40% observed a single time. Sequenced: blood. The source is a woman between 55 and 75 years old in good health. Both conserved end residues are part of each CDR3. The order of the fields is clone size, J gene, D gene, V gene, CDR3 DNA, CDR3 protein. D genes are given only for firm matches. A clone size is listed for some rows: how often the clone was seen (once, few, many), or a class if it is expanded.

size: few; J: TRBJ2-7; D: TRBD2; V: TRBV6-5; DNA: TGTGCCAGCAGTTACGAGCGGGAGGACTACGAGCAGTACTTC; CDR3: CASSYEREDYEQYF
size: -; J: TRBJ2-7; D: TRBD1; V: TRBV6-2/TRBV6-3; DNA: TGTGCCAGCAGGACAGGGGGCTCGGGATGCGAGCAGTACTTC; CDR3: CASRTGGSGCEQYF
size: -; J: TRBJ2-1; D: -; V: TRBV24-1; DNA: TGTGCCACCCAGGGAAGCGGGCAGGGAGGTGAGCAGTTCTTC; CDR3: CATQGSGQGGEQFF
size: few; J: TRBJ2-1; D: TRBD1; V: TRBV9; DNA: TGTGCCAGCAGCCCTTCGACAGGGGAAGGGAATGAGCAGTTCTTC; CDR3: CASSPSTGEGNEQFF
size: few; J: TRBJ2-1; D: TRBD2; V: TRBV27; DNA: TGTGCCAGCAGTTTCGCTAGCGGGGGCTACAATGAGCAGTTCTTC; CDR3: CASSFASGGYNEQFF
size: -; J: TRBJ2-7; D: TRBD2; V: TRBV20-1; DNA: TGCAGTGCTAGAGATCTCGATGGGGCGGGAGCTTACGAGCAGTACTTC; CDR3: CSARDLDGAGAYEQYF
size: few; J: TRBJ2-7; D: -; V: TRBV7-9; DNA: TGTGCCAGCAGCCCGGACCACATGCCACCCTACGAGCAGTACTTC; CDR3: CASSPDHMPPYEQYF
size: few; J: TRBJ2-5; D: TRBD1; V: TRBV6-6; DNA: TGTGCCAGCAGTCACCCAGGGACAGAAGAGACCCAGTACTTC; CDR3: CASSHPGTEETQYF
size: -; J: TRBJ2-1; D: TRBD2; V: TRBV20-1; DNA: TGCAGTGCTCCTTACGGGACTAGCGGCTACAATGAGCAGTTCTTC; CDR3: CSAPYGTSGYNEQFF
size: -; J: TRBJ2-6; D: -; V: TRBV5-1; DNA: TGCGCCAGCAGCTGGGATCCGGGACGGAGCTCTGGAGCCAACGTCCTGACTTTC; CDR3: CASSWDPGRSSGANVLTF
size: -; J: TRBJ1-6; D: -; V: TRBV25-1; DNA: TGTGCCAGCATGCAGGAGAATTCACCCCTCCACTTT; CDR3: CASMQENSPLHF
size: -; J: TRBJ2-7; D: TRBD2; V: TRBV9; DNA: TGTGCCAGCAGCACCGGGGGAGGGATAGGTGAGCAGTACTTC; CDR3: CASSTGGGIGEQYF
size: -; J: TRBJ2-1; D: -; V: TRBV21-1; DNA: TGTGCCAGCAGGAACAATGAGCAGTTCTTC; CDR3: CASRNNEQFF
size: -; J: TRBJ1-1; D: TRBD1; V: TRBV20-1; DNA: TGCAGTGCTCCCCTGACAGGGGGATATACTGAAGCTTTCTTT; CDR3: CSAPLTGGYTEAFF
size: many; J: TRBJ2-5; D: -; V: TRBV7-2; DNA: TGTGCCAGCAGGATACAGGGATCAGAGACCCAGTACTTC; CDR3: CASRIQGSETQYF
size: few; J: TRBJ1-5; D: -; V: TRBV20-1; DNA: TGCAGTGCTAGAGCCCAGACAGGCTTCTATAGCAATCAGCCCCAGCATTTT; CDR3: CSARAQTGFYSNQPQHF
size: -; J: TRBJ2-3; D: -; V: TRBV6-6; DNA: TGTGCCAGCAGCGAACTTACAGGGTACACAGATACGCAGTATTTT; CDR3: CASSELTGYTDTQYF
size: -; J: TRBJ2-7; D: TRBD1; V: TRBV27; DNA: TGTGCCAGCAGTTTTGGGACAGGGATCGAGCAGTACTTC; CDR3: CASSFGTGIEQYF
size: few; J: TRBJ2-3; D: -; V: TRBV6-2/TRBV6-3; DNA: TGTGCCAGCAGTTACCTCGACCGAGTCACAGATACGCAGTATTTT; CDR3: CASSYLDRVTDTQYF
size: once; J: TRBJ2-7; D: -; V: TRBV12-3/TRBV12-4; DNA: TGTGCCAGCAGCACGGGACACGGAGGTTACGAGCAGTACTTC; CDR3: CASSTGHGGYEQYF
size: -; J: TRBJ2-1; D: -; V: TRBV20-1; DNA: TGCAGTGCTTTTAGGTCCCCCTACAATGAGCAGTTCTTC; CDR3: CSAFRSPYNEQFF
size: -; J: TRBJ2-3; D: -; V: TRBV2; DNA: TGTGCCAGCAGAGTTACTAGTCTTCTCGAAAATACGCAGTATTTT; CDR3: CASRVTSLLENTQYF